This T cell receptor (beta chain) stems from a study of blood T cell repertoires in COVID-19. Study-wide context: The United States, Italy and Spain supplied acute and convalescent COVID-19 samples. PBMCs, B-cell-depleted T cells, or T cells were the source of the cDNA or gDNA that made up the material.

This CDR3 is 13 amino acids long. Trimming shortened V by 1 base and J by 5 bases, and 6 bases separated the two germline ends. Per germline, CDR1 SEHNR and CDR2 FQNEAQ (reference sequence). Only in-frame clones appear in the TCRdb table, and some are missing; sequencing was by immunoSEQ multiplex PCR. The profile shows 200,000 to 250,000 clones, 88% of them singletons. The TCR sequence derives from a woman in her 30s who had recovered from COVID-19. The J gene is TRBJ2-1, the V gene TRBV7-9; D perhaps matches TRBD1 (6 bases). Sample: PBMCs or T cells enriched from blood (not recorded which). The CDR3 loop is CASSLDRDNEQFF. CDR3 bases: TGTGCCAGCAGCTTAGACAGGGACAATGAGCAGTTCTTC.